This is a list of T cell receptor beta chains from one sample in a study of blood T cell repertoires in COVID-19. Libraries were prepared by immunoSEQ multiplex PCR; TCRdb keeps only in-frame clonotypes and omits some of them. The sample holds roughly 120,000 clones; about 84% are singletons and the top ten take about 5.7%. Sequenced input: peripheral blood. The receptors come from a human donor in a cohort sampled during active COVID-19. Each CDR3 is given with its conserved first and last residue. D genes are given only for firm matches. Size is omitted from some rows. Given values are once, few, many or a class for expanded clones.

D gene: NA
clone size: once
V gene: TRBV6-5
J gene: TRBJ2-7
CDR3 protein: CASSEVGAYEQYF
CDR3 DNA: TGTGCCAGCAGCGAGGTAGGGGCCTACGAGCAGTACTTC

D gene: TRBD1
clone size: NA
V gene: TRBV2
J gene: TRBJ2-7
CDR3 protein: CASRGQGAAGEQYF
CDR3 DNA: TGTGCCAGCAGGGGACAGGGGGCGGCAGGCGAGCAGTACTTC

D gene: NA
clone size: NA
V gene: TRBV10-1
J gene: TRBJ1-1
CDR3 protein: CASNGTEAFF
CDR3 DNA: TGCGCCAGCAACGGGACTGAAGCTTTCTTT

D gene: TRBD1
clone size: NA
V gene: TRBV18
J gene: TRBJ1-4
CDR3 protein: CASSPPTGVREKLFF
CDR3 DNA: TGTGCCAGCTCACCCCCGACAGGGGTTAGGGAAAAACTGTTTTTT

D gene: TRBD2
clone size: NA
V gene: TRBV5-1
J gene: TRBJ2-3
CDR3 protein: CASSPGLVGGTDTQYF
CDR3 DNA: TGCGCCAGCAGCCCCGGACTAGTGGGAGGGACAGATACGCAGTATTTT

D gene: TRBD1
clone size: NA
V gene: TRBV19
J gene: TRBJ2-7
CDR3 protein: CASTADRGYEQYF
CDR3 DNA: TGTGCCAGTACCGCGGACAGGGGTTACGAGCAGTACTTC

D gene: TRBD1
clone size: NA
V gene: TRBV2
J gene: TRBJ2-5
CDR3 protein: CASSSRRGQETQYF
CDR3 DNA: TGTGCCAGCAGTAGCCGCAGGGGGCAAGAGACCCAGTACTTC

D gene: TRBD2
clone size: NA
V gene: TRBV5-1
J gene: TRBJ2-1
CDR3 protein: CASSSGTSGIHEQFF
CDR3 DNA: TGCGCCAGCAGCTCCGGGACTAGCGGGATCCATGAGCAGTTCTTC

D gene: TRBD2
clone size: once
V gene: TRBV7-2
J gene: TRBJ2-1
CDR3 protein: CASSEGLAGINEQFF
CDR3 DNA: TGTGCCAGCAGCGAGGGACTAGCGGGGATAAATGAGCAGTTCTTC

D gene: NA
clone size: NA
V gene: TRBV6-5
J gene: TRBJ1-2
CDR3 protein: CASSYGGKRGGYTF
CDR3 DNA: TGTGCCAGCAGTTACGGGGGGAAGCGGGGTGGCTACACCTTC

D gene: NA
clone size: NA
V gene: TRBV2
J gene: TRBJ2-5
CDR3 protein: CASSELARIKETQYF
CDR3 DNA: TGTGCCAGCAGTGAGCTGGCACGAATTAAAGAGACCCAGTACTTC

D gene: NA
clone size: medium-sized
V gene: TRBV28
J gene: TRBJ1-6
CDR3 protein: CASSFTASWRRNSPLHF
CDR3 DNA: TGTGCCAGCAGTTTCACGGCCTCCTGGCGCAGGAATTCACCCCTCCACTTT

D gene: NA
clone size: NA
V gene: TRBV6-6
J gene: TRBJ1-1
CDR3 protein: CASSLSEIHTEAFF
CDR3 DNA: TGTGCCAGCAGCCTATCCGAGATTCACACTGAAGCTTTCTTT

D gene: NA
clone size: NA
V gene: TRBV10-2
J gene: TRBJ2-7
CDR3 protein: CASREEVRAYEQYF
CDR3 DNA: TGCGCCAGCAGGGAAGAGGTGAGGGCCTACGAGCAGTACTTC

D gene: TRBD1
clone size: NA
V gene: TRBV24-1
J gene: TRBJ2-2
CDR3 protein: CATSDYGTAPFTGELFF
CDR3 DNA: TGTGCCACCAGTGATTACGGGACAGCCCCGTTCACCGGGGAGCTGTTTTTT

D gene: NA
clone size: once
V gene: TRBV25-1
J gene: TRBJ2-5
CDR3 protein: CASSDDWSGETQYF
CDR3 DNA: TGTGCCAGCAGTGACGATTGGTCGGGTGAGACCCAGTACTTC

D gene: TRBD1
clone size: NA
V gene: TRBV11-2
J gene: TRBJ2-7
CDR3 protein: CASSFPGTGGAEQYF
CDR3 DNA: TGTGCCAGCAGCTTCCCCGGGACAGGGGGCGCGGAGCAGTACTTC

D gene: NA
clone size: NA
V gene: TRBV9
J gene: TRBJ2-3
CDR3 protein: CASMEYTDTQYF
CDR3 DNA: TGTGCCAGCATGGAGTACACAGATACGCAGTATTTT

D gene: TRBD1
clone size: NA
V gene: TRBV28
J gene: TRBJ2-1
CDR3 protein: CATMSSGQGRTEQFF
CDR3 DNA: TGTGCCACCATGTCGTCGGGACAGGGGAGGACCGAGCAGTTCTTC

D gene: TRBD1
clone size: NA
V gene: TRBV18
J gene: TRBJ2-3
CDR3 protein: CASSLGQSTDTQYF
CDR3 DNA: TGTGCCAGCTCACTGGGACAGAGCACAGATACGCAGTATTTT

D gene: NA
clone size: NA
V gene: TRBV28
J gene: TRBJ2-3
CDR3 protein: CASSLWDRTDTQYF
CDR3 DNA: TGTGCCAGCAGTTTATGGGACAGAACAGATACGCAGTATTTT

D gene: NA
clone size: NA
V gene: TRBV12-3/TRBV12-4
J gene: TRBJ2-1
CDR3 protein: CASRLDAYNEQFF
CDR3 DNA: TGTGCCAGCAGACTAGACGCCTACAATGAGCAGTTCTTC